The text below deals with one T cell receptor (beta chain). The antigen remains undetermined. Repertoires were generated with immunoSEQ multiplex PCR, while TCRdb's copy carries only in-frame clones and drops some. This table has some 120,000 clones, around 90% appearing once. This CDR3 spans 14 amino acids. In germline, CDR1 is LNHNV, CDR2 YYDKDF (reference sequence). V lost 3 bases to trimming and J lost 8 bases; unmatched junction nucleotides: 5. The source of the sample is a study of T cell responses to AZD1222 COVID-19 vaccine. Overall study: Both about-4-week and about-12-week second-dose recipients were combined.

General observations from the study: Nearly half of unique spike-specific TCRs reportedly avoided B.1.351 and B.1.1.7 mutated regions.

The chain combines TRBV15 with TRBJ1-2; TRBD1 matches 11 bases. The sequence came from an adult in good health. The specimen was peripheral blood, collected on day 0 of AZD1222 vaccination. The CDR3 DNA sequence: TGTGCCACCAGCAGGGACAGGGGGCGCCTGGGCTACACCTTC. This codes for CATSRDRGRLGYTF.